This T cell receptor beta chain was observed in a study of T cell responses to AZD1222 COVID-19 vaccine. Findings of the study overall: Unmutated regions of variants are reportedly targeted by nearly half of spike-specific TCRs. Two doses of AZD1222 preceded a rise in Spike-specific TCR breadth and depth. The repertoires were collected only after the peak T cell response.

J was trimmed by 1 base and V by 6 bases; bases with no gene match: 9. Germline V lookup: CDR1 SEHNR, CDR2 FQNEAQ (reference sequence). The CDR3 runs to 15 residues. TCRdb's table, derived via immunoSEQ multiplex PCR, lists solely in-frame clones and lacks some. This table has 150,000 to 200,000 clones, around 92% appearing once. Details on this clone: Its antigen is unknown.

The chain links TRBV7-9 to TRBJ2-7; 7 positions agree with TRBD1. The specimen comprised peripheral blood, sampled on day 0 of AZD1222 vaccination. The TCR originated in an adult in good health. The CDR3 DNA sequence: TGTGCCAGCAGTTCTAGGGACAGTCCTTCCTACGAGCAGTACTTC. Its translation: CASSSRDSPSYEQYF.